The subject of this entry is one T cell receptor (beta chain). The sample comes from a study of cytomegalovirus exposure and HLA in healthy donors. V shed 4 bases and J shed 1 base, with 8 bases lying between them. Germline V gene data show CDR1 as SGHDT and CDR2 as YYEEEE. This CDR3 has 13 residues. PCR amplification relied on 60 Vbeta primers (plus 13 Jbeta primers). Sequenced by immunoSEQ multiplex PCR; TCRdb stores in-frame clones only, minus some. Here the sample spans approximately 140,000 clones, more than 65% being singletons. The source is a man aged 50 to 59 in good health and CMV-seropositive. Input material: PBMCs. The rearrangement uses TRBV5-6 and TRBJ2-5; possibly TRBD2 for D (5 bases). CDR3 coding DNA: TGTGCCAGCAGCCGAGGGTTCCAAGAGACCCAGTACTTC. This gives the protein CASSRGFQETQYF.